This T cell receptor (beta chain) was observed in a study of blood T cell repertoires in COVID-19. In the study overall: Sample material is recorded as cDNA or gDNA derived from T cells, B-cell-depleted T cells, or PBMCs.

Germline CDR1 reads LNHNV; CDR2 reads YYDKDF (reference sequence). V gave up 1 base and J gave up 2 bases, with 5 bases separating them. The length of the CDR3 is 13 residues. In the source study's methods: From reference gene primer amplification, estimates of nucleated cell counts were derived. Sequencing was performed with immunoSEQ multiplex PCR; in TCRdb, only in-frame clones are kept and a portion is missing. V and J calls and clone size are given by that table; D and trimming were obtained from the DNA. The profile shows 400,000 or so clones, about 89% of them singletons. The material sequenced was peripheral blood. The sequence was obtained from a woman aged 40 to 49 with COVID-19, enrolled during active disease. The rearrangement joins TRBV15 to TRBJ2-5; D is unclear. CDR3 nucleotides: TGTGCCACCAGCAGAGGCGGACAAGAGACCCAGTACTTC. It codes for CATSRGGQETQYF.